The source of this T cell receptor beta chain is a study of PD-1 blockade in classical Hodgkin lymphoma. In the study overall: On a schedule of every 2 weeks, patients received nivolumab 3 mg/kg intravenously. Study observations and caveats: Complete responders matched newly diagnosed patients in baseline diversity. Patients who began taking nivolumab under 1 year after ASCT were left out. Baseline TCR diversity was reportedly lower in newly diagnosed patients than in healthy donors. It was reported as lower still in relapsed/refractory patients.

In its sample, this clone was seen a few times. Antigen: not known. One end of the junction varies from germline; a read error may be responsible. Using immunoSEQ multiplex PCR, the repertoire was profiled, and TCRdb retains in-frame clones only, with some absent. The data show about 19,000 clones, 75% to 85% seen once. Sample time point: cycle 4 day 1 (C4D1), after 5 to 7 weeks of nivolumab. Following autologous stem cell transplantation, relapse occurred in every patient, and exposure to brentuximab vedotin varied. The CDR3 totals 8 residues. Germline values: CDR1 SGHTA, CDR2 FQGNSA. The chain employs TRBV7-2 and TRBJ2-7; D call uncertain. This TCR derives from a human donor with classical Hodgkin lymphoma. This specimen was peripheral blood mononuclear cells (PBMCs), taken before the fourth cycle of nivolumab. The CDR3 nucleotides are TGTGCCAGCAGCAACTGGGAATTC. This gives the protein CASSNWEF.